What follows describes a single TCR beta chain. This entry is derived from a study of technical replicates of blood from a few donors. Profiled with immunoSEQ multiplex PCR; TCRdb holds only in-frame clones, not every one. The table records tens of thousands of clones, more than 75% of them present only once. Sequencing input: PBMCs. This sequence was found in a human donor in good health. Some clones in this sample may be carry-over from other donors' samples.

For the CDR3, the DNA is TGTGCCAGCAGCCGCGGGCACAATGAAAAACTGTTTTTT. This translates into CASSRGHNEKLFF. The chain uses TRBV7-9 and TRBJ1-4; D remains unclear. Deletions cut 5 bases from V and 5 bases from J, with 9 bases between. Germline assignment: CDR1 SEHNR and CDR2 FQNEAQ (reference sequence). The CDR3 consists of 13 residues.